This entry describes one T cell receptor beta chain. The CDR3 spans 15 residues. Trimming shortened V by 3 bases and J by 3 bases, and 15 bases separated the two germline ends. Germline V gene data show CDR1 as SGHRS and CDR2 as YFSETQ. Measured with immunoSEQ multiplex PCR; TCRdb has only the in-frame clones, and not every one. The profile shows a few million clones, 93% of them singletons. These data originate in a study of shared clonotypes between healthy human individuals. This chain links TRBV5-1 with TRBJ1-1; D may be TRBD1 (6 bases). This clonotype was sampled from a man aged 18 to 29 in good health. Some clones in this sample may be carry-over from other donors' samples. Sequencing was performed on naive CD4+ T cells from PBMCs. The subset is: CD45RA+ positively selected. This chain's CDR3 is CASSSTGTYDTEAFF. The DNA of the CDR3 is TGCGCCAGCAGCTCGACCGGGACATATGACACTGAAGCTTTCTTT.